The 5 T cell receptor beta chains presented below share a single source sample, sequenced in a study of blood T cell repertoires in COVID-19. TCRdb's table, derived via immunoSEQ multiplex PCR, lists solely in-frame clones and lacks some. The sample has around 100,000 clones, roughly 89% seen once. Sequenced material: peripheral blood. The receptors shown here come from a human donor in a cohort sampled during active COVID-19.

The chain recombines TRBV27 with TRBJ1-3, with D possibly being TRBD1 (6 bases). V was pared by 0 bases and J by 0 bases, with 9 bases between. The CDR3 has 16 amino acids. The germline CDR1 and CDR2 sequences are MNHEY and SMNVEV (reference sequence). In DNA form, the CDR3 reads TGTGCCAGCAGTTTATCCGGGGGGCTCTCTGGAAACACCATATATTTT. Translated: CASSLSGGLSGNTIYF.

The chain has TRBV5-1 and TRBJ2-5; 11 nucleotides line up with TRBD1. V shed 4 bases and J 4 bases; nucleotides not matched to a gene: 3. The CDR3 runs 14 residues. CDR1 SGHRS and CDR2 YFSETQ come from the germline V gene. The CDR3, as DNA: TGCGCCAGCAGCCCGGACAGGGGGCCAGAGACCCAGTACTTC. This codes for CASSPDRGPETQYF.

This chain joins TRBV18 and TRBJ2-5; TRBD1 might be the D (6 bases). The V end was cut by 6 bases, the J end by 5 bases, with 16 bases between. The CDR3 length is 14 residues. CDR1 is KGHSH and CDR2 is LQKENI in the germline V gene. The CDR3 loop reads CASSSGVVRETQYF. The CDR3 nucleotides read TGTGCCAGCTCGTCAGGGGTAGTAAGGGAGACCCAGTACTTC. Full variable domain (remainder filled in from reference TRBV18 and TRBJ2-5): NAGVMQNPRHLVRRRGQEARLRCSPMKGHSHVYWYRQLPEEGLKFMVYLQKENIIDESGMPKERFSAEFPKEGPSILRIQQVVRGDSAAYFCASSSGVVRETQYFGPGTRLLVL.

V usage is TRBV28 and J usage is TRBJ1-1; D not resolved. Trimming left V 2 bases short and J 9 bases short, with 13 bases between. The V gene's germline CDR1 is MDHEN and CDR2 SYDVKM. The CDR3 runs to 13 residues. CDR3 sequence (DNA): TGTGCCAGCAGTTTACTAACACAGAAAAAAGCTTTCTTT. Protein: CASSLLTQKKAFF.

The chain couples TRBV6-5 to TRBJ2-7; TRBD2 is a possible D gene (6 bases). Germline CDR1 reads MNHEY; CDR2 reads SVGAGI. This CDR3 spans 16 amino acids. Trimming removed 3 bases from V and 5 bases from J, with 20 bases in between. CDR3 amino acids: CASSYGLAVAVNEQYF. CDR3 in DNA: TGTGCCAGCAGTTATGGTCTCGCCGTAGCGGTCAACGAGCAGTACTTC.